This T cell receptor beta chain was recorded in a study of shared clonotypes between healthy human individuals. Method: immunoSEQ multiplex PCR; TCRdb's copy keeps in-frame clones and lacks some. There are hundreds of thousands of clones in the sample; about 92% occur only once, and 20% to 30% lies in the top ten. A word on this clone: Its cognate antigen is unknown.

Only CD45RO-negative cells positively selected for CCR7 counted as naive CD8 cells, so terminally differentiated effector memory CD45RA+ cells were excluded. V was cut by 4 bases and J by 3 bases, with 16 bases left in between. CDR3 length equals 15 residues. The germline V gene encodes CDR1 SGHTA and CDR2 FQGNSA. Whole-study results and caveats: Clonotypes not shared had lower generation probabilities than those common to all four donors.

Specimen: naive CD8+ T cells sorted from blood. The sequence was collected from a man aged 25 to 40 in good health. The chain has TRBV7-2 and TRBJ2-7; the D gene is possibly TRBD1 (5 bases). The CDR3, as DNA: TGTGCCAGCAGCTCAGGGTTGGCTGGCTTCTACGAGCAGTACTTC. This sequence encodes CASSSGLAGFYEQYF.